Here is one T cell receptor (beta chain) with its context. This sample stems from a study of control samples from healthy donors and cancer patients. V lost 0 bases and J 6 bases, leaving 3 bases between the germline ends. Germline V lookup: CDR1 PRHDT, CDR2 FYEKMQ (reference sequence). The CDR3 sequence is 12 residues long. The data were produced by immunoSEQ multiplex PCR, yet TCRdb's version contains in-frame clones alone and is incomplete. Of 93,000 or so clones listed, 75% to 90% are singletons. The sequencing sample was made of PBMCs. V is TRBV13 and J is TRBJ2-1; D is uncertain. The sequence came from a man aged 55 to 70 with lung cancer. The DNA for the CDR3 is TGTGCCAGCAGCTTAGGCAGCAATGAGCAGTTCTTC. It codes for CASSLGSNEQFF.